The present entry profiles one TCR beta chain with its context. Its target is not known. Primers included in the PCR were 60 Vbeta and 13 Jbeta primers. Profiled with immunoSEQ multiplex PCR; TCRdb holds only in-frame clones, not every one. The repertoire holds just over 150,000 clones, with roughly 90% as singletons. Germline V gene lookup returns CDR1 SNHLY and CDR2 FYNNEI. The ends lost 1 base at V and 10 bases at J; junction bases unmatched: 13. The CDR3 runs to 16 residues. This sample was taken from a study of cytomegalovirus exposure and HLA in healthy donors. Study-level findings and limits: The presence/absence work took it that sequencing depth was about the same across donors. A later examination showed that TCR association rates differed by HLA locus, with DRB1 most and HLA-C fewest.

The chain couples TRBV2 to TRBJ2-1; 7 positions agree with TRBD1. This TCR was recovered from a woman in her late teens or twenties in good health and CMV-seronegative. Sequencing input: PBMCs. The CDR3 DNA reads TGTGCCAGCAGTGAAGGTGGGACAGTCTTCTTAGGGGAGCAGTTCTTC. Protein sequence: CASSEGGTVFLGEQFF.